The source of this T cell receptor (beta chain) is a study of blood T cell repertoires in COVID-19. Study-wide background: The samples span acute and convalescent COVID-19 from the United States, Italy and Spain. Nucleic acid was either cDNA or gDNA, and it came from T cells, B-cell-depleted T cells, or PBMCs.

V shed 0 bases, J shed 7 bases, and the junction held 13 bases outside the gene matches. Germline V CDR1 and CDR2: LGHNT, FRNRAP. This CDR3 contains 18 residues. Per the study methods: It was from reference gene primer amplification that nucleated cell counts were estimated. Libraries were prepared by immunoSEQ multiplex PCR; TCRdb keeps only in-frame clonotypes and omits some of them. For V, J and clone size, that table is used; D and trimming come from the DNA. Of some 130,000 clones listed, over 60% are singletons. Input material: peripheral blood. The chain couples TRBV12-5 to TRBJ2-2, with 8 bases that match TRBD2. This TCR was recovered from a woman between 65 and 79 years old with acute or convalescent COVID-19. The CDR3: CASGLVKRTGGSGGELFF. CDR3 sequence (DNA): TGTGCTAGTGGTTTGGTAAAGCGGACGGGAGGGAGTGGCGGGGAGCTGTTTTTT. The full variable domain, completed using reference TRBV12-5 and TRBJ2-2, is DARVTQTPRHKVTEMGQEVTMRCQPILGHNTVFWYRQTMMQGLELLAYFRNRAPLDDSGMPKDRFSAEMPDATLATLKIQPSEPRDSAVYFCASGLVKRTGGSGGELFFGEGSRLTVL.